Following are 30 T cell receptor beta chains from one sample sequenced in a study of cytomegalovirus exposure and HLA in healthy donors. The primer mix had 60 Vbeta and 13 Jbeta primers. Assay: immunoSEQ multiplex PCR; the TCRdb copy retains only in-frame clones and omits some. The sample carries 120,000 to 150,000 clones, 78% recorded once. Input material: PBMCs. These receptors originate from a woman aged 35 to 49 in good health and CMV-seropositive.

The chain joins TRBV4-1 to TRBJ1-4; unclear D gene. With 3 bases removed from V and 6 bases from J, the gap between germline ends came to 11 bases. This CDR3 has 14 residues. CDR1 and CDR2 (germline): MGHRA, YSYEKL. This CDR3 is CASSQKQYDEKLFF. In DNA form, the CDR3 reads TGCGCCAGCAGCCAGAAACAGTATGATGAAAAACTGTTTTTT.

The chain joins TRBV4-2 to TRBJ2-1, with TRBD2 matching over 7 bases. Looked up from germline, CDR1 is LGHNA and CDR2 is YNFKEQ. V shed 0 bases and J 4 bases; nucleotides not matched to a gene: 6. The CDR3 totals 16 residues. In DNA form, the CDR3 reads TGTGCCAGCAGCCAAGATACCAGCGGGGATTACAATGAGCAGTTCTTC. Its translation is CASSQDTSGDYNEQFF.

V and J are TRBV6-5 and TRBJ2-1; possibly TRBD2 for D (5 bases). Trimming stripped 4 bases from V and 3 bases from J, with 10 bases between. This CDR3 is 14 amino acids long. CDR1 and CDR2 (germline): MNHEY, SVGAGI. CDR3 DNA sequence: TGTGCCAGCAGTTTAGGAGGTAGCTACAATGAGCAGTTCTTC. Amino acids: CASSLGGSYNEQFF.

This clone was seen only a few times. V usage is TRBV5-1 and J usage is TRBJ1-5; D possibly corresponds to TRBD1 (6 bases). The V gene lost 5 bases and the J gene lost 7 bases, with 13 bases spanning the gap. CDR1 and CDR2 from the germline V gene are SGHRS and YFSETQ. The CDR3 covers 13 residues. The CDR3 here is CASRAGVEQPQHF. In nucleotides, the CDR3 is TGCGCCAGCAGGGCAGGGGTTGAGCAGCCCCAGCATTTT. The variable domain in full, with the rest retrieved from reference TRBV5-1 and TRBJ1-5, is KAGVTQTPRYLIKTRGQQVTLSCSPISGHRSVSWYQQTPGQGLQFLFEYFSETQRNKGNFPGRFSGRQFSNSRSEMNVSTLELGDSALYLCASRAGVEQPQHFGDGTRLSIL.

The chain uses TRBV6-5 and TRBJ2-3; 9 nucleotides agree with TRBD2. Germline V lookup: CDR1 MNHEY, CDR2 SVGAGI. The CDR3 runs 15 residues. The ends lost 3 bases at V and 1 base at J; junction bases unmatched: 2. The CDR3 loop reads CASSYSGSRTDTQYF. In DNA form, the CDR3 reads TGTGCCAGCAGTTATAGCGGGAGCCGCACAGATACGCAGTATTTT.

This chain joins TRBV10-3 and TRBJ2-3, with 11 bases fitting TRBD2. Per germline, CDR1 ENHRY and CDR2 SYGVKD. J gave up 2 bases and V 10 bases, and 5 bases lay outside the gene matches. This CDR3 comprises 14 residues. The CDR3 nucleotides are TGTGCCAATAGCGGGAGGGCCGACACAGATACGCAGTATTTT. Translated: CANSGRADTDTQYF.

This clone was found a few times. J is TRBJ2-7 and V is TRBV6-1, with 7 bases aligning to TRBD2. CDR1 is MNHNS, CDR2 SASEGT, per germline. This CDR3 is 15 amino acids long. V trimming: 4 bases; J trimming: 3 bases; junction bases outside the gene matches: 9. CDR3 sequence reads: CASSAMAGTIYEQYF. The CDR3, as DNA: TGTGCCAGCAGTGCCATGGCCGGGACTATCTACGAGCAGTACTTC.

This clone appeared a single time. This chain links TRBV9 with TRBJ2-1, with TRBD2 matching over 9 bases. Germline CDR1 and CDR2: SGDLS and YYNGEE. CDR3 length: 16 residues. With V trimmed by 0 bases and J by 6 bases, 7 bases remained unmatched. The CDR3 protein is CASSVDGAGGVNEQFF. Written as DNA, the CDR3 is TGTGCCAGCAGCGTAGATGGGGCGGGAGGGGTCAATGAGCAGTTCTTC.

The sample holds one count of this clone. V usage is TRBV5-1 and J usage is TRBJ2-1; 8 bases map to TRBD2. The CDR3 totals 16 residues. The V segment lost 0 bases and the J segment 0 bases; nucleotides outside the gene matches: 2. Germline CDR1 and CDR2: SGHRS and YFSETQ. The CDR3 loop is CASSLAGGFSYNEQFF. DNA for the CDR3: TGCGCCAGCAGCTTGGCGGGAGGGTTCTCCTACAATGAGCAGTTCTTC.

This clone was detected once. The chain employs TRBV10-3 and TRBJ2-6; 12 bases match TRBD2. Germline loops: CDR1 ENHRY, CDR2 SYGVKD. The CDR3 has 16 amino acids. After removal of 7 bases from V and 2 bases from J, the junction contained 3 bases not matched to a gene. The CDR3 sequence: CAIKLAGGTGANVLTF. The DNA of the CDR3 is TGTGCCATCAAACTAGCGGGAGGCACTGGGGCCAACGTCCTGACTTTC.

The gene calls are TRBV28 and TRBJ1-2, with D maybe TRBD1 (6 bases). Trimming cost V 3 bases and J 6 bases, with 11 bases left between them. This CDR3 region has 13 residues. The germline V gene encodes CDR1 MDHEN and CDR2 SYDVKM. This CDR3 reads CASSFVRGDGYTF. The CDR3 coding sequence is TGTGCCAGCAGTTTTGTCAGGGGTGATGGCTACACCTTC.

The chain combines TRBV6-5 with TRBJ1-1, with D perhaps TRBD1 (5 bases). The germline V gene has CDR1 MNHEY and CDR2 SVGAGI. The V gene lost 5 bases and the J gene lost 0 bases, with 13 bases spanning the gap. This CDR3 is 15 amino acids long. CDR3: CASSPHIRVNTEAFF. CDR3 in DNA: TGTGCCAGCAGTCCCCATATCAGGGTGAACACTGAAGCTTTCTTT.

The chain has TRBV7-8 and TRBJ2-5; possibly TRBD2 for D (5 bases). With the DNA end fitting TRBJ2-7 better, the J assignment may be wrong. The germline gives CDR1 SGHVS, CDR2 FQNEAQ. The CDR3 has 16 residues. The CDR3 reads CASREDDYPSSYEQYF. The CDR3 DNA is TGTGCCAGCAGAGAAGATGACTATCCGAGCTCCTACGAGCAGTACTTC.

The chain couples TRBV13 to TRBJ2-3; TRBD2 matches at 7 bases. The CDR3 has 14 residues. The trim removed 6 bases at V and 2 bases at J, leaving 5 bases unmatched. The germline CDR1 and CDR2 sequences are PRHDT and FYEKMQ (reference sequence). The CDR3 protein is CASRASGNTDTQYF. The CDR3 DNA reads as TGTGCCAGCAGGGCTAGCGGAAACACAGATACGCAGTATTTT.

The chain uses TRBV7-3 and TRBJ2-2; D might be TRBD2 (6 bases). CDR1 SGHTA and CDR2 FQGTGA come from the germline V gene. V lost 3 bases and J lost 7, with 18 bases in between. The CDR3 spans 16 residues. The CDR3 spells CASSLYGRRVGGELFF. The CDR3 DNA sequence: TGTGCCAGCAGCTTGTACGGGAGACGAGTCGGCGGGGAGCTGTTTTTT. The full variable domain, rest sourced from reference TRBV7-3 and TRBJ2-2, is GAGVSQTPSNKVTEKGKYVELRCDPISGHTALYWYRQSLGQGPEFLIYFQGTGAADDSGLPNDRFFAVRPEGSVSTLKIQRTERGDSAVYLCASSLYGRRVGGELFFGEGSRLTVL.

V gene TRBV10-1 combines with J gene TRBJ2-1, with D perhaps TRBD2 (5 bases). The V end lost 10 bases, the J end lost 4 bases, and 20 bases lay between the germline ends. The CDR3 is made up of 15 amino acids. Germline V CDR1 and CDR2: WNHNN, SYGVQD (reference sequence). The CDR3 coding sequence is TGCGCCACTCCCCCATGGGCTAGCAGTTACAATGAGCAGTTCTTC. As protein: CATPPWASSYNEQFF.

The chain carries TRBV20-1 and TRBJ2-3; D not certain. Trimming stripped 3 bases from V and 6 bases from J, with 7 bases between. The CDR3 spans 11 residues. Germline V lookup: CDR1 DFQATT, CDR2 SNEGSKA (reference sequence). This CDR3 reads CSASTADTQYF. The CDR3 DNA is TGCAGTGCTAGCACCGCGGATACGCAGTATTTT.

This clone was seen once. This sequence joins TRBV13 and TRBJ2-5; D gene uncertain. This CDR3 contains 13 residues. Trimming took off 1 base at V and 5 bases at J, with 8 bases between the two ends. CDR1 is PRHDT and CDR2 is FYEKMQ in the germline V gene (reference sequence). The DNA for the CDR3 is TGTGCCAGCAGCTTAGAACTTGAGGAGACCCAGTACTTC. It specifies CASSLELEETQYF.

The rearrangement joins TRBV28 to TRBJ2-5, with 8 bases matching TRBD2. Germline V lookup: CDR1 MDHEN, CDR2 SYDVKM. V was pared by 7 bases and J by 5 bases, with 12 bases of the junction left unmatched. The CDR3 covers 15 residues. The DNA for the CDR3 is TGTGCCAGCACCCCGCTAAGCGGGAGCTTGGAGACCCAGTACTTC. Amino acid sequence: CASTPLSGSLETQYF.

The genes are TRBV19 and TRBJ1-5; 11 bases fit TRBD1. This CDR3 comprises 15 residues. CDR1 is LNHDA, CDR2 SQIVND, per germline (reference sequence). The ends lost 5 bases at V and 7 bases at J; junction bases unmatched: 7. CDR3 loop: CASSEGTGGSQPQHF. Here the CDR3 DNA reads TGTGCCAGTAGTGAAGGGACAGGGGGGTCCCAGCCCCAGCATTTT. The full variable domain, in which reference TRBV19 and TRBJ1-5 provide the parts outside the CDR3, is DGGITQSPKYLFRKEGQNVTLSCEQNLNHDAMYWYRQDPGQGLRLIYYSQIVNDFQKGDIAEGYSVSREKKESFPLTVTSAQKNPTAFYLCASSEGTGGSQPQHFGDGTRLSIL.

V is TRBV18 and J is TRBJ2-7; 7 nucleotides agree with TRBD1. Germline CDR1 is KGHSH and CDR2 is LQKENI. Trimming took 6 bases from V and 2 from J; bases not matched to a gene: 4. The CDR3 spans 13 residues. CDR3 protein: CASSEGTAYEQYF. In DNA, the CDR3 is TGTGCCAGCTCGGAAGGGACAGCCTACGAGCAGTACTTC. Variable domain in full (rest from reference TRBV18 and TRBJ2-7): NAGVMQNPRHLVRRRGQEARLRCSPMKGHSHVYWYRQLPEEGLKFMVYLQKENIIDESGMPKERFSAEFPKEGPSILRIQQVVRGDSAAYFCASSEGTAYEQYFGPGTRLTVT.

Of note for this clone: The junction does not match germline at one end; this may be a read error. The chain's CDR3 is CSSSFPRQGMVYGYTF. CDR3 sequence (DNA): TGTTCCAGCAGCTTCCCTCGACAGGGAATGGTCTATGGCTACACCTTC. The gene calls are TRBV7-9 and TRBJ1-2, with 7 bases fitting TRBD1. CDR1 is SEHNR and CDR2 is FQNEAQ in the germline V gene (reference sequence). CDR3 length: 16 residues.

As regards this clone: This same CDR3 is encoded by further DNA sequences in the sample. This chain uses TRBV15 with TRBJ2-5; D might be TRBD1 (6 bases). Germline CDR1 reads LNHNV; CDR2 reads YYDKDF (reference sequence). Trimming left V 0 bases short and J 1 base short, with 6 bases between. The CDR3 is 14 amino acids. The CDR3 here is CATSRDRGQETQYF. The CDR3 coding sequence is TGTGCCACCAGCAGAGACAGGGGCCAAGAGACCCAGTACTTC.

The CDR3 is CAKGTGATNEQFF. CDR3 coding DNA: TGTGCCAAGGGGACAGGGGCTACCAATGAGCAGTTCTTC. The chain is built from TRBV2 and TRBJ2-1; 10 bases map to TRBD1. CDR1 is SNHLY and CDR2 is FYNNEI in the germline V gene. The CDR3 has 13 amino acids. V lost 10 bases to trimming and J lost 6 bases; unmatched junction nucleotides: 6.

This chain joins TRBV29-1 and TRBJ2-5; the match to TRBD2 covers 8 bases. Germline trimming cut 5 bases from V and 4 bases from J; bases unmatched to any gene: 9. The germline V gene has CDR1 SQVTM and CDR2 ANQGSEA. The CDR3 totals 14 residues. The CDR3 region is CSVTAAGEGETQYF. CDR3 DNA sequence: TGCAGCGTTACGGCAGCGGGAGAGGGAGAGACCCAGTACTTC.

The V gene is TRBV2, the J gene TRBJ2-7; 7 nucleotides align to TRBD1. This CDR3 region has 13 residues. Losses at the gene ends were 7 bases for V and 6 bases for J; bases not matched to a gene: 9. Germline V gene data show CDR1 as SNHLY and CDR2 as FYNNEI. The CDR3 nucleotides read TGTGCCAGCATATCTAGGGGGCGCGTCGAGCAGTACTTC. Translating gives CASISRGRVEQYF.

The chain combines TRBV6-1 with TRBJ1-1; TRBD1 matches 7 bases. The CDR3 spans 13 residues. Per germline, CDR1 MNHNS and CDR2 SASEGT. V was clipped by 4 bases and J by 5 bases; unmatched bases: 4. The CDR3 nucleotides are TGTGCCAGCAGTGCCCTGACAGGGACTGAAGCTTTCTTT. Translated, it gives CASSALTGTEAFF.

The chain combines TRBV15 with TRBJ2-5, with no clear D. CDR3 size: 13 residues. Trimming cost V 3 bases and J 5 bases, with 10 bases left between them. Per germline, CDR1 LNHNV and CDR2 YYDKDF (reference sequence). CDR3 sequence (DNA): TGTGCCACCAGCAGCGGCGGTCGGGAGACCCAGTACTTC. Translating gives CATSSGGRETQYF.

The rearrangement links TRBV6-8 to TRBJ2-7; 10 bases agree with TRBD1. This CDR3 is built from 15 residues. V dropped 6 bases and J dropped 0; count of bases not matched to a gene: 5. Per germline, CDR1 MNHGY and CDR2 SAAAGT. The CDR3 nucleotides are TGTGCCAGCAGCGACCGGGACAGGGGCTCCTACGAGCAGTACTTC. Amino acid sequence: CASSDRDRGSYEQYF.

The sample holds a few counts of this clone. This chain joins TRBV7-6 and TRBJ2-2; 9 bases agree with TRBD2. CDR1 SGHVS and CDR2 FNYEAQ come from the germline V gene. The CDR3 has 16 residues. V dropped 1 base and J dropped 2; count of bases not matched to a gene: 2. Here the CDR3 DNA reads TGTGCCAGCAGCTTAGTAGCGGGGGCTAACACCGGGGAGCTGTTTTTT. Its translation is CASSLVAGANTGELFF.